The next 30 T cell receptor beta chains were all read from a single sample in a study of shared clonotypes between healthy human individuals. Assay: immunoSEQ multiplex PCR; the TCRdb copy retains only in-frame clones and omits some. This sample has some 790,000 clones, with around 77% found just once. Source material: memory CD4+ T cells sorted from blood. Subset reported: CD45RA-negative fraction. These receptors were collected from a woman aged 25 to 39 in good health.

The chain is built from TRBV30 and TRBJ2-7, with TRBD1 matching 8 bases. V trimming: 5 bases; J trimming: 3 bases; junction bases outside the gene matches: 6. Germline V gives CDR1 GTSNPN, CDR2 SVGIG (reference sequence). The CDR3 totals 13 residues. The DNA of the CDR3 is TGTGCCTGGGGTGGGACAGGAATCTACGAGCAGTACTTC. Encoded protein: CAWGGTGIYEQYF.

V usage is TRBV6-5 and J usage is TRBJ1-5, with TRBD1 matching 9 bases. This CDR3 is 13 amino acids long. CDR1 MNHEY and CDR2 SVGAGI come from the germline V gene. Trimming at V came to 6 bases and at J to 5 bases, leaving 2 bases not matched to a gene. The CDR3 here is CASRDRGDQPQHF. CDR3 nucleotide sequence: TGTGCCAGCAGAGACAGGGGGGATCAGCCCCAGCATTTT.

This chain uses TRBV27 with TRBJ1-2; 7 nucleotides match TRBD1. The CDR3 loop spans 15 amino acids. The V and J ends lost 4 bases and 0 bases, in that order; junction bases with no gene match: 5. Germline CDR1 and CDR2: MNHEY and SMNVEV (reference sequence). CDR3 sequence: CASSWDRLTNYGYTF. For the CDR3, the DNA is TGTGCCAGCAGTTGGGACAGACTTACTAACTATGGCTACACCTTC.

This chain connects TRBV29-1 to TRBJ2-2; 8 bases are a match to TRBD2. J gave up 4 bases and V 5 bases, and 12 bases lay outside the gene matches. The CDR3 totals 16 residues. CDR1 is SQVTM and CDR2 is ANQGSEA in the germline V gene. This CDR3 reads CSVRPWSGSATGELFF. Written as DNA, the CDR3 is TGCAGCGTTCGCCCCTGGAGCGGGAGTGCCACCGGGGAGCTGTTTTTT.

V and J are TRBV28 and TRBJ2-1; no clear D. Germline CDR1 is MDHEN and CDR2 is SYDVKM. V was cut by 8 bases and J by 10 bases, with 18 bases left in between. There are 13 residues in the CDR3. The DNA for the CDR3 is TGTGCCAGCTTTAACATCGCTCACGCCGAGCAGTTCTTC. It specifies CASFNIAHAEQFF.

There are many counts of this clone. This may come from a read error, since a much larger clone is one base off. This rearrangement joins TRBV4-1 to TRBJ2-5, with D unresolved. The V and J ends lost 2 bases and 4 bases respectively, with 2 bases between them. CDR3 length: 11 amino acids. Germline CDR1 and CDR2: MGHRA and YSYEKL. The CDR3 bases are TGCGCCAGCAGCCAACGAGAGACCCAGTACTTC. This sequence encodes CASSQRETQYF.

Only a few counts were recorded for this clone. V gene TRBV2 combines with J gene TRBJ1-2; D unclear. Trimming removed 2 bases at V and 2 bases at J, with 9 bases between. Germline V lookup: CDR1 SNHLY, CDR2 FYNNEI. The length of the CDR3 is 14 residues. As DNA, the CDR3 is TGTGCCAGCAGTGAACGTGGGGAGAACTATGGCTACACCTTC. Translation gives CASSERGENYGYTF.

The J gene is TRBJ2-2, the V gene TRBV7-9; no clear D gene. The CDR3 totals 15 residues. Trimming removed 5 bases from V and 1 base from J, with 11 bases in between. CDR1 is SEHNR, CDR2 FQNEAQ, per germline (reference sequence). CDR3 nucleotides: TGTGCCAGCAGCCCACCTGGATTGAACACCGGGGAGCTGTTTTTT. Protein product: CASSPPGLNTGELFF.

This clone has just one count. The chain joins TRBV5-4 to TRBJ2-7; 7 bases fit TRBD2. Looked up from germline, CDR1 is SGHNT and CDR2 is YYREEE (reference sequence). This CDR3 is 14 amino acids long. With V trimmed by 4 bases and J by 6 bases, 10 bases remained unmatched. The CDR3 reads CASSLPAGASEQYF. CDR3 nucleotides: TGTGCCAGCAGCCTCCCCGCGGGAGCGTCCGAGCAGTACTTC.

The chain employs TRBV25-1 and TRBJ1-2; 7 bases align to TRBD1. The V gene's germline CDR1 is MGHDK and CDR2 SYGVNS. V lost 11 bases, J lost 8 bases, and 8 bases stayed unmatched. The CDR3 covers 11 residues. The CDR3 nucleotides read TGTGCCGTACGACAGGGTAGCGGCTACACCTTC. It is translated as CAVRQGSGYTF.

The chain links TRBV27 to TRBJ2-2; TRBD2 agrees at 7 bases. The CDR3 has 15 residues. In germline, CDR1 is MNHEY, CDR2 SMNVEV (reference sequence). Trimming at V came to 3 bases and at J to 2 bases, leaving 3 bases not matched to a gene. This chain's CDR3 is CASSFRDYNTGELFF. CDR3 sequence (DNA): TGTGCCAGCAGTTTCCGGGACTACAACACCGGGGAGCTGTTTTTT.

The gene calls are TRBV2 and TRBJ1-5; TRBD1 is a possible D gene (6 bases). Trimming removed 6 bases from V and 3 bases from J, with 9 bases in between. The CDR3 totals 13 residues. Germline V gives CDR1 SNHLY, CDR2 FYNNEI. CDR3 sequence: CASRRTVNQPQHF. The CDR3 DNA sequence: TGTGCCAGCAGGAGGACAGTCAATCAGCCCCAGCATTTT.

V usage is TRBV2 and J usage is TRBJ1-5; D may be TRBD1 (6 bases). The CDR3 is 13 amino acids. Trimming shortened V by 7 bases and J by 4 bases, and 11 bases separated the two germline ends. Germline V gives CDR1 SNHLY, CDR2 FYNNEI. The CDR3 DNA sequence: TGTGCCAGCAATTTAGGGGGAAATCAGCCCCAGCATTTT. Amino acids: CASNLGGNQPQHF.

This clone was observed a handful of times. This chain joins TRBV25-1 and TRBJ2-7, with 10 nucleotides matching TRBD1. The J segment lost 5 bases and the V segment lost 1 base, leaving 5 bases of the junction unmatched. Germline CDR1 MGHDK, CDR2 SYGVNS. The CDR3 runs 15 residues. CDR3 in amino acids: CASSEFGTGVHEQYF. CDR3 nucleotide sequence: TGTGCCAGCAGTGAATTCGGGACAGGGGTGCACGAGCAGTACTTC.

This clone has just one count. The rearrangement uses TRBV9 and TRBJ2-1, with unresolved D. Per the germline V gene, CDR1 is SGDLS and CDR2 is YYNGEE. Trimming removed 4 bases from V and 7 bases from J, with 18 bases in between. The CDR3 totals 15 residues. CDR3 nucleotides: TGTGCCAGCAGCCAGGTGGGGAAAGGTAGGAATGAGCAGTTCTTC. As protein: CASSQVGKGRNEQFF.

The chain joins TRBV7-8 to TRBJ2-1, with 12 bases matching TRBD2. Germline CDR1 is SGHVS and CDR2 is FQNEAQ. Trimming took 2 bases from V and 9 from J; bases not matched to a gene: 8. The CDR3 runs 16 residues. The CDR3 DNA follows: TGTGCCAGCAGCTTAAAACGACTAGCGGGAGTGATTGAGCAGTTCTTC. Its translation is CASSLKRLAGVIEQFF.

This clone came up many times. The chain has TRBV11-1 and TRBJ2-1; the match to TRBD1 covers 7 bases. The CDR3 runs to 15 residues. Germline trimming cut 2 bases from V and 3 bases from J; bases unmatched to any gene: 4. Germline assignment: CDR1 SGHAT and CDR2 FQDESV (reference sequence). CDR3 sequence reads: CASSLMQGDYNEQFF. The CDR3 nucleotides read TGTGCCAGCAGCTTAATGCAGGGGGACTACAATGAGCAGTTCTTC.

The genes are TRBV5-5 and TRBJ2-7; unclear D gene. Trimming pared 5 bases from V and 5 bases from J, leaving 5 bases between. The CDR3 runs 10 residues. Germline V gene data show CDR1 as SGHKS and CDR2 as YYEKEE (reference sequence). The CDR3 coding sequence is TGTGCCAGCAGTATCAACGAGCAGTACTTC. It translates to CASSINEQYF.

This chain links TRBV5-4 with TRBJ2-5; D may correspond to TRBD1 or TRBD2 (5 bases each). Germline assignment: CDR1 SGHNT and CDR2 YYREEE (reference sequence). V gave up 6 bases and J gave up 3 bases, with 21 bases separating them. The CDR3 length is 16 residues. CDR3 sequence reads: CASKRGQGVGEETQYF. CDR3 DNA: TGTGCCAGCAAACGGGGTCAGGGAGTTGGTGAAGAGACCCAGTACTTC.

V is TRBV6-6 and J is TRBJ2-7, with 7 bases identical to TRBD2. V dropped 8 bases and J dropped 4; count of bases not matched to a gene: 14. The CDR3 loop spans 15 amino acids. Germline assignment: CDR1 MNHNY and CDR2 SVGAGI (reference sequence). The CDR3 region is CASVISRGGRYEQYF. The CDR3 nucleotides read TGTGCCAGCGTAATATCCCGAGGCGGGAGATACGAGCAGTACTTC.

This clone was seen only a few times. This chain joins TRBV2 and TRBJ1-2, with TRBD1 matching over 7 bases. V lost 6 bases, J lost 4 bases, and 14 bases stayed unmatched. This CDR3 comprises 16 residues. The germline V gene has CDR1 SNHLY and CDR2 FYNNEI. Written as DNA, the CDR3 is TGTGCCAGCAGAGAAACGGCCCGGGACAGCATCTATGGCTACACCTTC. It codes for CASRETARDSIYGYTF.

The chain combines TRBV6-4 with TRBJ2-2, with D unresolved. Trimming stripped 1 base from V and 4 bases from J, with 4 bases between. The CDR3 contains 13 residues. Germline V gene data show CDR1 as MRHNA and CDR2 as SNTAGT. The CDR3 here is CASSDYVTGELFF. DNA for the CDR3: TGTGCCAGCAGTGACTACGTCACCGGGGAGCTGTTTTTT.

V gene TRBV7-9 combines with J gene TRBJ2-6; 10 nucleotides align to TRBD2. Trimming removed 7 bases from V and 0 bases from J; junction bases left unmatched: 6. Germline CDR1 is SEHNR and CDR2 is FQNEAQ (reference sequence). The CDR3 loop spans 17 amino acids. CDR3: CASNQLAGSSGANVLTF. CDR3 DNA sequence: TGTGCCAGCAACCAACTAGCGGGGAGCTCTGGGGCCAACGTCCTGACTTTC.

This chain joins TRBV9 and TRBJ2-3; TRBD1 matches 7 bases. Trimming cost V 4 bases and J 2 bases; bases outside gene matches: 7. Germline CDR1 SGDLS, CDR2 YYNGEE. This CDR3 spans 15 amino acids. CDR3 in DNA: TGTGCCAGCAGCCAACAGGGGATGGTCACAGATACGCAGTATTTT. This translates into CASSQQGMVTDTQYF.

CDR3 sequence: CASSLRTGVGETQYF. The DNA of the CDR3 is TGTGCCAGCAGCTTGCGGACAGGGGTTGGAGAGACCCAGTACTTC. The chain links TRBV13 to TRBJ2-5; 9 bases line up with TRBD1. The V gene's germline CDR1 is PRHDT and CDR2 FYEKMQ (reference sequence). V trimming: 3 bases; J trimming: 4 bases; junction bases outside the gene matches: 6. CDR3 length equals 15 residues.

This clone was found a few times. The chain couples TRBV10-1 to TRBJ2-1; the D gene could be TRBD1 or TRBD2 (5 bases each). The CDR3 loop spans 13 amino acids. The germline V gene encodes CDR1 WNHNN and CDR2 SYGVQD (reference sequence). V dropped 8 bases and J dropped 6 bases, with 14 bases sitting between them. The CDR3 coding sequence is TGCGCCAGCGCAAACAGTGGGACCAATGAGCAGTTCTTC. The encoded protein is CASANSGTNEQFF.

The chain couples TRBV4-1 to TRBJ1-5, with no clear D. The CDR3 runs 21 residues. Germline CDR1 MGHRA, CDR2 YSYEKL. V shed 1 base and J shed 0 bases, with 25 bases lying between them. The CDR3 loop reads CASSQGGMTMGSIYSNQPQHF. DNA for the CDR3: TGCGCCAGCAGCCAAGGCGGTATGACCATGGGGTCTATATATAGCAATCAGCCCCAGCATTTT.

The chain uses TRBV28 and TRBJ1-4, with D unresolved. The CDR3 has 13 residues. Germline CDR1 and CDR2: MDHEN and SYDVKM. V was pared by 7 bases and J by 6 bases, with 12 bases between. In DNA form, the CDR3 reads TGTGCCAGCACTGTCGACGGTGATGAAAAACTGTTTTTT. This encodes CASTVDGDEKLFF.

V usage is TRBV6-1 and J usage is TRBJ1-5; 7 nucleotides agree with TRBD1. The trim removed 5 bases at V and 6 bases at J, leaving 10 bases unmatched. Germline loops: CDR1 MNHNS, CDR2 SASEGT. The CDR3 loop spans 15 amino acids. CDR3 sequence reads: CASSTRDRGVQPQHF. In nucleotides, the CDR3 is TGTGCCAGCAGTACCCGGGACAGAGGTGTTCAGCCCCAGCATTTT.

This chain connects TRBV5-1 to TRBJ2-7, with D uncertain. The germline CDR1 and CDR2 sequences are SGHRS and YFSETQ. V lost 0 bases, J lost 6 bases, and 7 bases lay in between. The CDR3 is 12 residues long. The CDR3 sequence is CASSLADTEQYF. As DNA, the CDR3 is TGCGCCAGCAGCTTGGCTGATACCGAGCAGTACTTC.